The sequence of this T cell receptor beta chain was determined in a study of response to subunit inactivated influenza vaccine. The study, taken as a whole, reports: The authors suggested that few new T cells are recruited per seasonal influenza vaccination.

The V end was cut by 6 bases, the J end by 1 base, with 7 bases between. Germline V CDR1 and CDR2: LNHNV, YYDKDF (reference sequence). This CDR3 spans 13 amino acids. TCRdb reprocessed the RT-PCR reads with MiXCR, giving one entry per CDR3 protein. The sample yields roughly 700,000 distinct CDR3 sequences, approximately 14% seen once. About this clonotype: The antigen is unknown.

The chain joins TRBV15 to TRBJ2-1; D is ambiguous. The sequenced sample was PBMCs from blood, obtained 14 days before vaccination. The TCR comes from a man over 45 who received an inactivated influenza vaccine. CDR3 coding DNA: TGTGCCACCAGTCTAGATTCCTACAATGAGCAGTTCTTC. Amino acid sequence: CATSLDSYNEQFF.